The rows below give T cell receptor beta chains drawn from one sample of a study of human T cells and chemical hapten exposure. From the RACE reads, TCRdb called clonotypes with MiXCR, one entry per CDR3 protein. The sample gives roughly 52,000 distinct CDR3 sequences, about 10% of which show up once; around 1.6% is in the top ten. Sequenced material: whole blood, taken in connection with sensitization to the hapten diphenylcyclopropenone (DPC). These receptors were taken from a woman aged 45-59 years with alopecia areata. Some clones in this sample may be carry-over from other donors' samples. The CDR3 runs from the conserved cysteine through the conserved F or W. The order of the fields is CDR3 length, clone size, D gene, J gene, V gene, CDR3 protein, CDR3 DNA. The D gene is left open where the match is weak. Expanded clones are given a class, and other clones once, few, many or no size at all.

13,few,TRBD1,TRBJ1-2,TRBV20-1,CSAPGQGFGGYTF,TGCAGTGCACCGGGACAGGGTTTTGGTGGCTACACCTTC
15,few,NA,TRBJ2-5,TRBV11-3,CASSTGPGMGETQYF,TGTGCCAGCAGCACGGGACCAGGAATGGGGGAGACCCAGTACTTC
16,NA,TRBD2,TRBJ2-1,TRBV4-3,CASSQDGGVTYNEQFF,TGCGCCAGCAGCCAAGATGGGGGGGTTACCTACAATGAGCAGTTCTTC
15,many,TRBD1,TRBJ1-5,TRBV5-1,CASSLHGTGNQPQHF,TGCGCCAGCAGCTTGCATGGGACAGGTAATCAGCCCCAGCATTTT
13,NA,NA,TRBJ2-3,TRBV7-2,CASSLRGGDTQYF,TGTGCCAGCAGCTTGAGAGGAGGGGATACGCAGTATTTT
14,few,NA,TRBJ2-7,TRBV7-9,CASSSPLWGYEQYF,TGTGCCAGCAGCTCGCCTCTGTGGGGTTACGAGCAGTACTTC
13,many,NA,TRBJ1-5,TRBV28,CASSLQGTQPQHF,TGTGCCAGCAGTTTACAGGGGACTCAGCCCCAGCATTTT
14,NA,TRBD1,TRBJ2-3,TRBV24-1,CATSDFYRGDTQYF,TGTGCCACCAGTGATTTTTACAGGGGAGATACGCAGTATTTT
13,NA,NA,TRBJ2-1,TRBV19,CASSSDSYNEQFF,TGTGCCAGTAGTAGCGACTCCTACAATGAGCAGTTCTTC
15,NA,NA,TRBJ2-7,TRBV4-1,CASSQYGGWTYEQYF,TGCGCCAGCAGCCAATACGGAGGTTGGACCTACGAGCAGTACTTC
14,few,TRBD1,TRBJ2-3,TRBV12-3/TRBV12-4,CASRAGTATDTQYF,TGTGCCAGCAGGGCCGGGACAGCCACAGATACGCAGTATTTT
15,few,NA,TRBJ2-3,TRBV18,CASSDSRTNTDTQYF,TGTGCCAGCTCAGATAGCAGGACAAACACAGATACGCAGTATTTT
13,NA,NA,TRBJ2-7,TRBV4-2,CASRRDFSYEQYF,TGTGCCAGCAGAAGGGACTTCTCCTACGAGCAGTACTTC
14,few,NA,TRBJ2-2,TRBV7-9,CASKNTMNTGELFF,TGTGCCAGCAAGAACACAATGAACACCGGGGAGCTGTTTTTT
15,many,TRBD1,TRBJ2-5,TRBV11-3,CASSLKGQSRETQYF,TGTGCCAGCAGCTTAAAGGGACAGAGCCGAGAGACCCAGTACTTC
14,many,NA,TRBJ1-5,TRBV5-1,CASSDGYSNQPQHF,TGCGCCAGCAGCGACGGGTATAGCAATCAGCCCCAGCATTTT
13,many,NA,TRBJ1-1,TRBV10-1,CASSDQLNTEAFF,TGCGCCAGCAGTGATCAGTTGAACACTGAAGCTTTCTTT
15,many,TRBD1,TRBJ1-1,TRBV5-4,CASSRGGTGPTEAFF,TGTGCCAGCAGCCGGGGGGGGACAGGTCCCACTGAAGCTTTCTTT
14,few,TRBD1,TRBJ1-5,TRBV7-9,CASSLMTGSQPQHF,TGTGCCAGCAGCCTGATGACAGGGAGTCAGCCCCAGCATTTT
14,NA,NA,TRBJ2-7,TRBV6-5,CASRRTRDKYEQYF,TGTGCCAGCAGACGGACCAGGGATAAGTACGAGCAGTACTTC
12,few,NA,TRBJ2-5,TRBV2,CASSDYGETQYF,TGTGCCAGCAGTGATTACGGAGAGACCCAGTACTTC
15,many,TRBD1,TRBJ1-5,TRBV28,CASSLGTETNQPQHF,TGTGCCAGCAGTTTGGGGACAGAGACCAATCAGCCCCAGCATTTT
15,NA,TRBD2,TRBJ2-2,TRBV20-1,CSAPGRGGVTGELFF,TGCAGTGCCCCGGGGCGGGGGGGCGTCACCGGGGAGCTGTTTTTT
14,many,NA,TRBJ1-6,TRBV7-9,CASSLGDVLSPLHF,TGTGCCAGCAGCTTGGGGGACGTTCTTTCACCCCTCCACTTT
13,many,TRBD2,TRBJ2-5,TRBV7-2,CASSSNREETQYF,TGTGCCAGCAGCTCAAACCGGGAGGAAACCCAGTACTTC